A single T cell receptor beta chain is shown here with its context. Following autologous stem cell transplantation, relapse occurred in every patient, and exposure to brentuximab vedotin varied. Using magnetic negative selection, the CD4+ T cells were separated out of thawed PBMCs. The method was immunoSEQ multiplex PCR; TCRdb's version includes in-frame clones alone and lacks a portion of them. The sample holds about 29,000 clones, over 75% seen once. The data stem from a study of PD-1 blockade in classical Hodgkin lymphoma. Trimming pared 1 base from V and 10 bases from J, leaving 26 bases between. CDR1 SEHNR and CDR2 FQNEAQ come from the germline V gene (reference sequence). The CDR3 has 18 amino acids.

The J gene is TRBJ2-1, the V gene TRBV7-9, with TRBD1 as a possible D gene (6 bases). This clonotype was obtained from a human donor with classical Hodgkin lymphoma. Source: CD4+ T cells from blood, taken at baseline. The CDR3 region has the DNA TGTGCCAGCAGCTTAGTTTGGGGCGTTGGGGGCCTCTTCGGGGAGCAGTTCTTC. Its protein is CASSLVWGVGGLFGEQFF.